This TCR beta chain was sequenced in a study of neurological immune-mediated disorders. Study findings and constraints: HTLV-1-associated myelopathy had the most TCR clonal expansion, whereas multiple sclerosis had the least (lower than in healthy controls).

This clonotype was detected ten times or more. What it binds is not known. PBMCs stored at -80 C, numbering 2 million, were the origin of the unsorted libraries. V was shortened by 0 bases and J by 0 bases, with 7 bases between the two germline ends. Per the germline V gene, CDR1 is SGHRS and CDR2 is YFSETQ. CDR3 size: 15 residues. MiXCR, applied by TCRdb to the 5' RACE reads, yields one record per CDR3 protein. The profile shows more than 60,000 distinct CDR3 sequences, roughly 4% of them singletons. The chain is built from TRBV5-1 and TRBJ1-5; D gene uncertain. Material for sequencing was PBMCs. The receptor was isolated from a woman aged 50 to 60 with multiple sclerosis. The CDR3 spells CASSLDGISNQPQHF. In DNA, the CDR3 is TGCGCCAGCAGCTTGGACGGTATTAGCAATCAGCCCCAGCATTTT.